This TCR beta chain was retrieved from a study of blood T cell repertoires in COVID-19. On the study more broadly: Some COVID-19 samples were acute and others convalescent; all came from the United States, Italy and Spain. Sources were T cells, B-cell-depleted T cells, or PBMCs; the material itself was cDNA or gDNA.

The repertoire was sequenced with immunoSEQ multiplex PCR; TCRdb's copy has only in-frame clones and lacks some. The data show approximately 100,000 clones, with around 84% seen just once and 1.5% to 2% held by the top ten. This receptor was identified in a woman in her 70s with active or convalescent COVID-19. Sequenced input: peripheral blood.

The CDR3 reads CASSFRQGGGYTF. In DNA, the CDR3 is TGTGCCAGCAGTTTCCGCCAGGGTGGGGGCTACACCTTC. The J gene is TRBJ1-2, the V gene TRBV27, with a possible D match to TRBD1 (5 bases). CDR3 length: 13 amino acids. Germline V gene lookup returns CDR1 MNHEY and CDR2 SMNVEV (reference sequence). Trimming took off 3 bases at V and 8 bases at J, with 13 bases between the two ends.